The 20 T cell receptor beta chains below come from one sample, sequenced in a study of metastatic and nonmetastatic thyroid tumors. Thyroid surgery was preceded by no treatment in any patient. TCRdb re-called the PCR reads with MiXCR. The sample lists 30,000 or so clones; 20% to 25% were seen once. Sample: blood. These receptors were collected from a female donor with papillary thyroid cancer or a benign thyroid nodule (not recorded which). Some clones in this sample may be carry-over from other donors' samples.

This clone was observed many times. The chain employs TRBV20-1 and TRBJ2-1, with 10 nucleotides matching TRBD1. CDR1 is DFQATT and CDR2 is SNEGSKA in the germline V gene (reference sequence). The CDR3 has 15 amino acids. The V and J ends lost 6 bases and 5 bases, in that order; junction bases with no gene match: 10. CDR3 in amino acids: CSAGQGVAGHNEQFF. The DNA for the CDR3 is TGCAGTGCCGGACAGGGGGTAGCGGGACACAATGAGCAGTTCTTC.

This clone was observed many times. This chain links TRBV7-8 with TRBJ2-2; 8 nucleotides agree with TRBD1. This CDR3 is 15 amino acids long. Unmatched junction bases numbered 9, after V lost 6 bases and J lost 6 bases. CDR1 is SGHVS, CDR2 FQNEAQ, per germline. CDR3 sequence (DNA): TGTGCCAGCAGACGTACTCAGGGGGCACCCGGGGAGCTGTTTTTT. It codes for CASRRTQGAPGELFF. Combining the CDR3 with reference TRBV7-8 and TRBJ2-2 gives the whole variable domain GAGVSQSPRYKVAKRGQDVALRCDPISGHVSLFWYQQALGQGPEFLTYFQNEAQLDKSGLPSDRFFAERPEGSVSTLKIQRTQQEDSAVYLCASRRTQGAPGELFFGEGSRLTVL.

This clone was detected only once. The chain employs TRBV5-1 and TRBJ2-3, with D maybe TRBD2 (7 bases). V lost 4 bases, J lost 6 bases, and 30 bases lay in between. The CDR3 covers 19 residues. From germline, CDR1 is SGHRS and CDR2 YFSETQ. In DNA, the CDR3 is TGCGCCAGCAGCACACTTTTAGGGGGGAGGGCCGGATTCGAGGATACGCAGTATTTT. It is translated as CASSTLLGGRAGFEDTQYF. Using reference TRBV5-1 and TRBJ2-3 for the parts outside the CDR3, the full variable domain is KAGVTQTPRYLIKTRGQQVTLSCSPISGHRSVSWYQQTPGQGLQFLFEYFSETQRNKGNFPGRFSGRQFSNSRSEMNVSTLELGDSALYLCASSTLLGGRAGFEDTQYFGPGTRLTVL.

This clone ranks as medium-sized. This chain uses TRBV27 with TRBJ2-7; D unresolved. The CDR3 loop spans 14 amino acids. From germline, CDR1 is MNHEY and CDR2 SMNVEV (reference sequence). Trimming stripped 6 bases from V and 2 bases from J, with 14 bases between. The CDR3 loop is CASSPAFGPYEQYF. As DNA, the CDR3 is TGTGCCAGCAGCCCGGCCTTCGGGCCCTACGAGCAGTACTTC.

In its sample, this clone is medium-sized. This chain joins TRBV28 and TRBJ2-1; 12 nucleotides match TRBD2. V was clipped by 7 bases and J by 6 bases; unmatched bases: 7. Germline V lookup: CDR1 MDHEN, CDR2 SYDVKM. The CDR3 has 15 amino acids. Written as DNA, the CDR3 is TGTGCCAGCAACCAACTAGCGGGAGGTAGCAATGAGCAGTTCTTC. Amino acids: CASNQLAGGSNEQFF.

This clone occurred a few times. The chain joins TRBV7-9 to TRBJ1-1; the D is unclear. This CDR3 is 12 amino acids long. V was cut by 7 bases and J by 6 bases, with 12 bases left in between. Germline V lookup: CDR1 SEHNR, CDR2 FQNEAQ (reference sequence). The CDR3 region is CASTHQSPEAFF. DNA for the CDR3: TGTGCCAGCACCCACCAGAGTCCTGAAGCTTTCTTT.

The sample holds many counts of this clone. The rearrangement uses TRBV10-3 and TRBJ1-5, with D unresolved. This CDR3 comprises 13 residues. The ends were cut back, 6 bases at V and 3 bases at J, with 9 bases in the middle. Germline V gene data show CDR1 as ENHRY and CDR2 as SYGVKD. In DNA, the CDR3 is TGTGCCATCAGGCGGGCCCCCAATCAGCCCCAGCATTTT. Translated: CAIRRAPNQPQHF.

V usage is TRBV2 and J usage is TRBJ1-5, with D perhaps TRBD1 (6 bases). Germline CDR1 is SNHLY and CDR2 is FYNNEI. V was cut by 7 bases and J by 3 bases, with 16 bases left in between. This CDR3 region has 15 residues. The CDR3 loop is CASTGQWAYNQPQHF. The CDR3 DNA reads TGTGCCAGCACTGGACAGTGGGCTTACAATCAGCCCCAGCATTTT.

The chain links TRBV6-4 to TRBJ2-7, with TRBD1 matching over 7 bases. This CDR3 is 15 amino acids long. Trimming removed 7 bases from V and 2 bases from J; junction bases left unmatched: 11. Germline V gene lookup returns CDR1 MRHNA and CDR2 SNTAGT. CDR3 coding DNA: TGTGCCAGCATCCACCCTGGACAGGCCACCTACGAGCAGTACTTC. The encoded protein is CASIHPGQATYEQYF.

The table lists this clone with a few counts. V is TRBV19 and J is TRBJ1-2; 7 positions match TRBD1. The CDR3 is 12 residues long. Germline assignment: CDR1 LNHDA and CDR2 SQIVND (reference sequence). V shed 10 bases and J 5 bases; nucleotides not matched to a gene: 7. The CDR3 reads CAIIQGTYGYTF. In nucleotides, the CDR3 is TGTGCCATTATACAGGGGACTTATGGCTACACCTTC.

The gene calls are TRBV11-2 and TRBJ2-7, with TRBD1 matching 12 bases. Germline V gives CDR1 SGHAT, CDR2 FQNNGV. The CDR3 consists of 18 residues. The trim removed 4 bases at V and 7 bases at J, leaving 17 bases unmatched. The CDR3 region is CASSSLYTGTGGAGEQYV. The CDR3 DNA is TGTGCCAGCAGCTCATTATACACCGGGACAGGGGGCGCGGGGGAGCAGTACGTC.

This clone was observed many times. This chain joins TRBV7-2 and TRBJ2-1; D might be TRBD1 (7 bases). The CDR3 extends over 14 amino acids. V gave up 7 bases and J gave up 6 bases, with 16 bases separating them. Germline-derived CDR1 and CDR2 are SGHTA and FQGNSA. CDR3 loop: CASTPRGTFNEQFF. CDR3 in DNA: TGTGCCAGCACCCCCAGGGGGACTTTCAATGAGCAGTTCTTC.

Within the sample, this clone is large. The chain recombines TRBV7-2 with TRBJ2-1; D unclear. The germline V gene encodes CDR1 SGHTA and CDR2 FQGNSA. This CDR3 comprises 16 residues. Trimming stripped 5 bases from V and 5 bases from J, with 19 bases between. The CDR3 loop is CASSLQSQVGNNEQFF. The DNA for the CDR3 is TGTGCCAGCAGCCTCCAGTCTCAAGTGGGGAACAATGAGCAGTTCTTC.

The chain recombines TRBV30 with TRBJ1-2; TRBD1 is a possible D gene (6 bases). Germline V gene sequence: CDR1 GTSNPN, CDR2 SVGIG (reference sequence). Trimming removed 3 bases at V and 4 bases at J, with 18 bases between. The CDR3 spans 15 residues. In DNA form, the CDR3 reads TGTGCCTGGAGGGTCCGGGGGGCGCGCGGCTATGGCTACACCTTC. This gives the protein CAWRVRGARGYGYTF. The full variable domain, with the rest looked up from reference TRBV30 and TRBJ1-2, is SQTIHQWPATLVQPVGSPLSLECTVEGTSNPNLYWYRQAAGRGLQLLFYSVGIGQISSEVPQNLSASRPQDRQFILSSKKLLLSDSGFYLCAWRVRGARGYGYTFGSGTRLTVV.

This clone was counted many times. A much larger clone differs from this one at a single base, so this may be a read error. This sequence joins TRBV6-1 and TRBJ2-1; TRBD2 matches 7 bases. The CDR3 runs 14 residues. The germline gives CDR1 MNHNS, CDR2 SASEGT. The trim removed 8 bases at V and 8 bases at J, leaving 12 bases unmatched. The chain's CDR3 is CASSETFSGDEQFF. CDR3 bases: TGTGCCAGCTCTGAGACGTTCAGCGGGGATGAGCAGTTCTTC.

This clone was seen repeatedly, ten times or more. Other DNA sequences of this sample code for an identical CDR3. This chain connects TRBV19 to TRBJ2-7; D is uncertain. This CDR3 comprises 13 residues. With 3 bases removed from V and 2 bases from J, the gap between germline ends came to 8 bases. Looked up from germline, CDR1 is LNHDA and CDR2 is SQIVND (reference sequence). CDR3 bases: TGTGCCAGTAGTATCGGGCTCACCTACGAGCAGTACTTC. Residues: CASSIGLTYEQYF.

The sample holds a few counts of this clone. V and J are TRBV28 and TRBJ1-4; the D gene is possibly TRBD1 (6 bases). This CDR3 region has 15 residues. Germline-derived CDR1 and CDR2 are MDHEN and SYDVKM. V was trimmed by 3 bases and J by 5 bases, leaving 13 bases between them. The DNA for the CDR3 is TGTGCCAGCAGTTTGGGGCAGGGGCAGAATGAAAAACTGTTTTTT. This codes for CASSLGQGQNEKLFF.

With regard to this clone: A much larger clone is a single base away; this may be a read error. The chain has TRBV7-2 and TRBJ2-2; D tentatively fits TRBD1 or TRBD2 (5 bases each). The CDR3 runs to 14 residues. Germline V gene data show CDR1 as SGHTA and CDR2 as FQGNSA. CDR3 sequence: CASSQRGVTGELFF. CDR3 coding DNA: TGTGCCAGCAGCCAACGAGGGGTGACCGGGGAGCTATTTTTT. Based on the CDR3 plus reference TRBV7-2 and TRBJ2-2, the full variable domain is GAGVSQSPSNKVTEKGKDVELRCDPISGHTALYWYRQSLGQGLEFLIYFQGNSAPDKSGLPSDRFSAERTGGSVSTLTIQRTQQEDSAVYLCASSQRGVTGELFFGEGSRLTVL.

This clone was counted ten times or more. The V gene is TRBV5-1, the J gene TRBJ2-3; no clear D. This CDR3 is built from 13 residues. The germline gives CDR1 SGHRS, CDR2 YFSETQ. Trimming left V 1 base short and J 2 bases short, with 5 bases between. CDR3 protein: CASSLQTTDTQYF. The CDR3 DNA sequence: TGCGCCAGCAGCTTGCAGACCACAGATACGCAGTATTTT.

This clone is medium-sized (0.01 to 0.1%) in the sample. The rearrangement uses TRBV10-3 and TRBJ2-7; a possible D gene is TRBD2 (5 bases). Per the germline V gene, CDR1 is ENHRY and CDR2 is SYGVKD. V was shortened by 10 bases and J by 3 bases, with 25 bases between the two germline ends. There are 16 residues in the CDR3. The CDR3 sequence is CATAAPGSTHDYEQYF. CDR3 nucleotide sequence: TGTGCCACCGCTGCCCCGGGGTCAACACATGACTACGAGCAGTACTTC.